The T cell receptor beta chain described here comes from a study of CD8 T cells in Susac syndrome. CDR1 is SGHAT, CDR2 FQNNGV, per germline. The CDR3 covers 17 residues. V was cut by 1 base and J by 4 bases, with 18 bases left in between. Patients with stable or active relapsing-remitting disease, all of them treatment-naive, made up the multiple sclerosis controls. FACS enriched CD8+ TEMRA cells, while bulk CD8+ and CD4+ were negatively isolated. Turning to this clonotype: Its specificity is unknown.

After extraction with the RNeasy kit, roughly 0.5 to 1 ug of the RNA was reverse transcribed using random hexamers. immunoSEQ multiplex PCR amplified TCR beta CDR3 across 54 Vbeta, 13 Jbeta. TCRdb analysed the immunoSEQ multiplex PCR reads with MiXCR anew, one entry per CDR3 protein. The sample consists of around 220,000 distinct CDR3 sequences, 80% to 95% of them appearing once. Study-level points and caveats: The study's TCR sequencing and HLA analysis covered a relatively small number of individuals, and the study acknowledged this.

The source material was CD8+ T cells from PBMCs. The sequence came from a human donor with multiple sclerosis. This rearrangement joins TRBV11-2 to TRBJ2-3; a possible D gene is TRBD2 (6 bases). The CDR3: CASSLGASPWGADTQYF. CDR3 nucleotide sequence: TGTGCCAGCAGCTTAGGGGCTAGCCCATGGGGGGCAGATACGCAGTATTTT. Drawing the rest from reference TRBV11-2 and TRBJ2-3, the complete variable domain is EAGVAQSPRYKIIEKRQSVAFWCNPISGHATLYWYQQILGQGPKLLIQFQNNGVVDDSQLPKDRFSAERLKGVDSTLKIQPAKLEDSAVYLCASSLGASPWGADTQYFGPGTRLTVL.